This is a list of T cell receptor beta chains from one sample in a study of OX40 agonist ivuxolimab in advanced cancers. Generated by immunoSEQ multiplex PCR, the TCRdb table keeps only in-frame clones and is missing some. The table records about 94,000 clones, under 95% of them present only once. Material: CD4+ or CD8+ T cells sorted from blood, obtained in a trial of the OX40 agonist ivuxolimab. Receptors were obtained from an adult with an advanced solid tumor such as melanoma, head and neck, liver or kidney cancer. Each CDR3 is given with its conserved first and last residue. D genes are given only for firm matches.

v_gene: TRBV5-1
d_gene: TRBD1
j_gene: TRBJ2-3
CDR3aa: CASSRDRGDTQYF

v_gene: TRBV7-2
d_gene: -
j_gene: TRBJ1-1
CDR3aa: CASIGQLNTEAFF

v_gene: TRBV6-1
d_gene: TRBD2
j_gene: TRBJ2-2
CDR3aa: CASSRLAVGELFF

v_gene: TRBV6-1
d_gene: TRBD1
j_gene: TRBJ1-1
CDR3aa: CASSEPVDRAEAFF

v_gene: TRBV7-2
d_gene: -
j_gene: TRBJ1-4
CDR3aa: CASSLRRTARNEKLFF

v_gene: TRBV2
d_gene: -
j_gene: TRBJ2-5
CDR3aa: CASRAQRDQETQYF

v_gene: TRBV10-2
d_gene: -
j_gene: TRBJ1-1
CDR3aa: CASSVGDTEAFF

v_gene: TRBV6-1
d_gene: -
j_gene: TRBJ2-7
CDR3aa: CASSEMGFEQYF

v_gene: TRBV9
d_gene: -
j_gene: TRBJ2-2
CDR3aa: CASSVLQVGELFF

v_gene: TRBV28
d_gene: -
j_gene: TRBJ2-7
CDR3aa: CATGGGNPYEQYF

v_gene: TRBV7-8
d_gene: TRBD2
j_gene: TRBJ2-1
CDR3aa: CAGGLADYNEQFF

v_gene: TRBV5-1
d_gene: -
j_gene: TRBJ2-7
CDR3aa: CASSLGVTGAREQYF

v_gene: TRBV30
d_gene: TRBD2
j_gene: TRBJ2-3
CDR3aa: CALGAGGADTQYF

v_gene: TRBV14
d_gene: -
j_gene: TRBJ2-2
CDR3aa: CASSQVAGTGELFF

v_gene: TRBV28
d_gene: -
j_gene: TRBJ1-1
CDR3aa: CASSPFAGRAFF

v_gene: TRBV5-1
d_gene: TRBD2
j_gene: TRBJ2-3
CDR3aa: CASSSTETTSGRQYF

v_gene: TRBV29-1
d_gene: TRBD1
j_gene: TRBJ1-1
CDR3aa: CSVSETGRSTEAFF

v_gene: TRBV30
d_gene: -
j_gene: TRBJ2-2
CDR3aa: CAWNFPPNTGELFF

v_gene: TRBV5-4
d_gene: -
j_gene: TRBJ2-5
CDR3aa: CASIGGPGETQYF

v_gene: TRBV30
d_gene: -
j_gene: TRBJ1-1
CDR3aa: CAWSVQVTTEAFF

v_gene: TRBV19
d_gene: -
j_gene: TRBJ2-1
CDR3aa: CASSPRDLYNEQFF

v_gene: TRBV5-1
d_gene: -
j_gene: TRBJ1-1
CDR3aa: CASSRIPMNTEAFF

v_gene: TRBV29-1
d_gene: -
j_gene: TRBJ2-7
CDR3aa: CSVGNLGSYEQYF

v_gene: TRBV11-2
d_gene: -
j_gene: TRBJ1-3
CDR3aa: CASSLAGGDLRNTIYF

v_gene: TRBV30
d_gene: -
j_gene: TRBJ2-7
CDR3aa: CAWSVGGKYEQYF

v_gene: TRBV19
d_gene: TRBD1
j_gene: TRBJ2-5
CDR3aa: CASKRQGIEETQYF

v_gene: TRBV19
d_gene: TRBD1
j_gene: TRBJ1-1
CDR3aa: CASADRESEAFF

v_gene: TRBV7-2
d_gene: -
j_gene: TRBJ2-5
CDR3aa: CASSRQGGETQYF

v_gene: TRBV25-1
d_gene: -
j_gene: TRBJ2-5
CDR3aa: CASSEYRGSTKETQYF

v_gene: TRBV19
d_gene: -
j_gene: TRBJ2-4
CDR3aa: CASSITRTGRGHIQYF

v_gene: TRBV25-1
d_gene: TRBD1
j_gene: TRBJ2-7
CDR3aa: CASSEYRTGGEEQYF

v_gene: TRBV28
d_gene: -
j_gene: TRBJ1-2
CDR3aa: CASSFVQGLFGYTF

v_gene: TRBV28
d_gene: -
j_gene: TRBJ1-5
CDR3aa: CASSLRGFSNQPQHF

v_gene: TRBV5-1
d_gene: -
j_gene: TRBJ2-1
CDR3aa: CASSPRSGNSYNEQFF

v_gene: TRBV11-3
d_gene: -
j_gene: TRBJ1-6
CDR3aa: CASSEGSRQSSYNSPLHF

v_gene: TRBV19
d_gene: TRBD2
j_gene: TRBJ2-2
CDR3aa: CASSMGLAGVRGTGELFF

v_gene: TRBV7-7
d_gene: -
j_gene: TRBJ2-1
CDR3aa: CASSLSLRREQFF

v_gene: TRBV4-3
d_gene: -
j_gene: TRBJ1-2
CDR3aa: CASSQGRGVGYTF

v_gene: TRBV7-2
d_gene: TRBD1
j_gene: TRBJ1-1
CDR3aa: CASSPGTMRTGAFF

v_gene: TRBV30
d_gene: TRBD1
j_gene: TRBJ1-1
CDR3aa: CAWSVGQGTTEAFF

v_gene: TRBV11-2
d_gene: TRBD2
j_gene: TRBJ2-3
CDR3aa: CASSLAHSGRAYTQYF

v_gene: TRBV6-6
d_gene: TRBD1
j_gene: TRBJ1-2
CDR3aa: CASKQGASGYGYTF

v_gene: TRBV5-4
d_gene: TRBD1
j_gene: TRBJ2-2
CDR3aa: CASFVRDRDTGELFF

v_gene: TRBV19
d_gene: -
j_gene: TRBJ2-5
CDR3aa: CASSRHPLGETQYF

v_gene: TRBV10-3
d_gene: -
j_gene: TRBJ2-7
CDR3aa: CATTGGGNEQYF

v_gene: TRBV7-2
d_gene: TRBD2
j_gene: TRBJ2-3
CDR3aa: CASSLVAGGTDTQYF

v_gene: TRBV6-5
d_gene: TRBD1
j_gene: TRBJ2-1
CDR3aa: CASSGQGASNEQFF

v_gene: TRBV19
d_gene: TRBD2
j_gene: TRBJ2-1
CDR3aa: CASSIAGTMRVEQFF

v_gene: TRBV19
d_gene: -
j_gene: TRBJ2-1
CDR3aa: CASSINRQTEQFF

v_gene: TRBV18
d_gene: -
j_gene: TRBJ1-2
CDR3aa: CASSLPGTSSYGYTF

v_gene: TRBV4-1
d_gene: -
j_gene: TRBJ1-1
CDR3aa: CASSQEWESTEAFF

v_gene: TRBV19
d_gene: TRBD1
j_gene: TRBJ1-5
CDR3aa: CASTATGGINQPQHF

v_gene: TRBV9
d_gene: -
j_gene: TRBJ1-3
CDR3aa: CASSVEGSGNTIYF

v_gene: TRBV4-3
d_gene: -
j_gene: TRBJ1-2
CDR3aa: CASSHPGTKAYGYTF

v_gene: TRBV6-1
d_gene: -
j_gene: TRBJ1-2
CDR3aa: CASQGGTRNYGYTF

v_gene: TRBV30
d_gene: -
j_gene: TRBJ2-1
CDR3aa: CAWSPMGGAYNEQFF

v_gene: TRBV6-4
d_gene: -
j_gene: TRBJ2-1
CDR3aa: CASSDGPDYNEQFF

v_gene: TRBV6-5
d_gene: -
j_gene: TRBJ1-2
CDR3aa: CASTPGPGYGYTF

v_gene: TRBV7-7
d_gene: -
j_gene: TRBJ2-5
CDR3aa: CASSLAGLKETQYF